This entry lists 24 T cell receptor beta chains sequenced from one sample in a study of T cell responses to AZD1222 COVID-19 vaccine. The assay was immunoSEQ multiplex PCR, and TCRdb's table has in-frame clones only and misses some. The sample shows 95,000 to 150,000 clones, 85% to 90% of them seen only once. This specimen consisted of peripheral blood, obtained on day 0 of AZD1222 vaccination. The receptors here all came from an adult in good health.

The CDR3 sequence: CASSPGDFNTGELFF. The CDR3 bases are TGTGCCAGCAGCCCTGGCGATTTCAACACCGGGGAGCTGTTTTTT. The rearrangement joins TRBV5-4 to TRBJ2-2; D call uncertain. The V and J ends lost 4 bases and 2 bases respectively, with 12 bases between them. The CDR3 is 15 amino acids. Germline CDR1 SGHNT, CDR2 YYREEE (reference sequence).

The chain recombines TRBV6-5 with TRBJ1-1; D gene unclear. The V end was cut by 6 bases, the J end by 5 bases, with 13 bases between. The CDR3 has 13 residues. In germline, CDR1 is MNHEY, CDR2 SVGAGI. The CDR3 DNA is TGTGCCAGCAGCTCAGATATGGGGACTGAAGCTTTCTTT. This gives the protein CASSSDMGTEAFF.

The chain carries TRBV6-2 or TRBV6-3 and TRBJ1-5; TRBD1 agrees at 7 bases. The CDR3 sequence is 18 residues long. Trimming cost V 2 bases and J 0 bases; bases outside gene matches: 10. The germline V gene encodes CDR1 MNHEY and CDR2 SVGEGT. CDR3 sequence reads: CASSYRSTGSYSNQPQHF. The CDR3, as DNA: TGTGCCAGCAGTTACCGCTCGACAGGGTCGTATAGCAATCAGCCCCAGCATTTT.

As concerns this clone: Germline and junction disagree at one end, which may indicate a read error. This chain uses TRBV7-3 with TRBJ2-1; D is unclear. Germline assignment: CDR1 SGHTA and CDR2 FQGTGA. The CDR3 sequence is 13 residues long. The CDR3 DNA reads TGTGCCAGCAGCTCCGGCTCCCACAATGAGCAGTTCTTC. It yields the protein CASSSGSHNEQFF.

CDR3 amino acids: CASRIRVDYGYTF. The DNA for the CDR3 is TGTGCCAGCAGAATACGAGTTGACTATGGCTACACCTTC. This sequence joins TRBV6-5 and TRBJ1-2; no definite D call. This CDR3 is 13 amino acids long. CDR1 MNHEY and CDR2 SVGAGI come from the germline V gene. V shed 6 bases and J shed 3 bases, with 11 bases lying between them.

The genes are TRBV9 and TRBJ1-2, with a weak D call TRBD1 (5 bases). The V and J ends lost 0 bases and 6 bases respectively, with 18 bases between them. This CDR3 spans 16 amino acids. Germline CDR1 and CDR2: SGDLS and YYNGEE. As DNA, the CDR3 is TGTGCCAGCAGCGTAGCTCAAGGGGCCTGGGTTCATGGCTACACCTTC. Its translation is CASSVAQGAWVHGYTF.

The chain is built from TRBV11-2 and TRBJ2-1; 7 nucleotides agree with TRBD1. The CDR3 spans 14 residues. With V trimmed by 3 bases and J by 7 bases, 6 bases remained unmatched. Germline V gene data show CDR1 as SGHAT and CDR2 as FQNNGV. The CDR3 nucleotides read TGTGCCAGCAGCTTCCCGACAGGGCTGAATGAGCAGTTCTTC. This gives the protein CASSFPTGLNEQFF.

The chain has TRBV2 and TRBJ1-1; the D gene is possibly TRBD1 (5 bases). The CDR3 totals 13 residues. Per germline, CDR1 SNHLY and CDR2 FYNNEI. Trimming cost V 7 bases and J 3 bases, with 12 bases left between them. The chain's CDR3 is CASTSRQYTEAFF. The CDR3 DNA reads TGTGCCAGCACATCCCGACAGTACACTGAAGCTTTCTTT. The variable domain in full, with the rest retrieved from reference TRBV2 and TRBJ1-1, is EPEVTQTPSHQVTQMGQEVILRCVPISNHLYFYWYRQILGQKVEFLVSFYNNEISEKSEIFDDQFSVERPDGSNFTLKIRSTKLEDSAMYFCASTSRQYTEAFFGQGTRLTVV.

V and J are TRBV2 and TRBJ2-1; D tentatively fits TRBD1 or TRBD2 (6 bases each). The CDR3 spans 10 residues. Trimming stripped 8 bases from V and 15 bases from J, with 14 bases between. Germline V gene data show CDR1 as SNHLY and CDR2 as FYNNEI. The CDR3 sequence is CASGGGHLFF. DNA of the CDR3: TGTGCCAGCGGAGGGGGACACCTGTTCTTC.

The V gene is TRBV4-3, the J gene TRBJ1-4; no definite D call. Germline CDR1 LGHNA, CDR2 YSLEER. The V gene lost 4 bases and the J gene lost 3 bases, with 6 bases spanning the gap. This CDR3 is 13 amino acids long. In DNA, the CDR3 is TGCGCCAGCAGCCGCGATCCTAATGAAAAACTGTTTTTT. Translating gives CASSRDPNEKLFF.

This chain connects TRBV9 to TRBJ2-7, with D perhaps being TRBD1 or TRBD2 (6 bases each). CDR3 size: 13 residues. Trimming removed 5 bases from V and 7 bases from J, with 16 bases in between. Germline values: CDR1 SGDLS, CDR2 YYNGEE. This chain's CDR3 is CASSAGAGKEQYF. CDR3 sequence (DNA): TGTGCCAGCAGTGCAGGGGCGGGGAAAGAGCAGTACTTC.

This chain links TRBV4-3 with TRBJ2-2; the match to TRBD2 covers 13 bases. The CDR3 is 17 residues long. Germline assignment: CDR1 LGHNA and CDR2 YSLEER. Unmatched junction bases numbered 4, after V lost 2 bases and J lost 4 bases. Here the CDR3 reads CASSQKLAGGPTGELFF. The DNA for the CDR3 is TGCGCCAGCAGCCAAAAACTAGCGGGAGGGCCCACCGGGGAGCTGTTTTTT.

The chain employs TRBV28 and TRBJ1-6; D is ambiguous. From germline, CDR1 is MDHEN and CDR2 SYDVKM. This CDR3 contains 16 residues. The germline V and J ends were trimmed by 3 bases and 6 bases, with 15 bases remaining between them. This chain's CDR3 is CASSLSSMGSNSPLHF. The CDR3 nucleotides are TGTGCCAGCAGTTTGAGTAGCATGGGTTCTAATTCACCCCTCCACTTT.

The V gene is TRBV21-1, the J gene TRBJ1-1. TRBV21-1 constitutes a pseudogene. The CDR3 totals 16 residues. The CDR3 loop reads CASSNGSDGENTEAFF. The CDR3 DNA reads TGTGCCAGCAGCAATGGGTCGGACGGGGAGAACACTGAAGCTTTCTTT.

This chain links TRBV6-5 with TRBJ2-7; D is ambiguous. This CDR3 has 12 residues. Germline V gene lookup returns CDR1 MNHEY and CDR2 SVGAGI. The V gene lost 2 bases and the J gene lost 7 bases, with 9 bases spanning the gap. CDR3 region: CASSYPREEQYF. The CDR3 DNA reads TGTGCCAGCAGTTACCCAAGGGAAGAGCAGTACTTC.

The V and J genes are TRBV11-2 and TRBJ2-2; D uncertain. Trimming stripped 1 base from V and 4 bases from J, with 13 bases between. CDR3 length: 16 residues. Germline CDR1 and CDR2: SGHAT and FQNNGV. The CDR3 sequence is CASSLVRTRGTGELFF. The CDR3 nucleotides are TGTGCCAGCAGCTTAGTCAGGACGCGTGGCACCGGGGAGCTGTTTTTT.

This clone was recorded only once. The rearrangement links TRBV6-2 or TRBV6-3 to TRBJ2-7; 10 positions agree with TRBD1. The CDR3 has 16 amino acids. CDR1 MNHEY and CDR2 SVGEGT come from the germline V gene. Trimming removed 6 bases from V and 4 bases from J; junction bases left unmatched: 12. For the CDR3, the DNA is TGTGCCAGCAGCGATCTCCGACAGGGGGCGAGGTACGAGCAGTACTTC. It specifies CASSDLRQGARYEQYF.

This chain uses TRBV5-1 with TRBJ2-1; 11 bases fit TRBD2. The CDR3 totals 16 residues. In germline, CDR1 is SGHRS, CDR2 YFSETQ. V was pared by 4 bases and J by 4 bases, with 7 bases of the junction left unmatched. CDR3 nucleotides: TGCGCCAGCAGCGACTCAACTAGCGGGGGTTACAATGAGCAGTTCTTC. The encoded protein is CASSDSTSGGYNEQFF.

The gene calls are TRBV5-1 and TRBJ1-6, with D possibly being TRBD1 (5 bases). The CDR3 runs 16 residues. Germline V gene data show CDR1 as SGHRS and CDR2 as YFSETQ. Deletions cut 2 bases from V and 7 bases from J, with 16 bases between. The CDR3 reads CASSFVPGTRNSPLHF. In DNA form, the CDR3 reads TGCGCCAGCAGCTTTGTCCCAGGGACTAGGAATTCACCCCTCCACTTT.

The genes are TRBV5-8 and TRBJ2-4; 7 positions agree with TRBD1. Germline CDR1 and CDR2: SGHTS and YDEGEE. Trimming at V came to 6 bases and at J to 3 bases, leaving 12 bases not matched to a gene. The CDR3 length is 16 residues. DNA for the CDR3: TGTGCCAGCATTCACCCGGGACAGCACAGCAAAAACATTCAGTACTTC. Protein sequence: CASIHPGQHSKNIQYF.

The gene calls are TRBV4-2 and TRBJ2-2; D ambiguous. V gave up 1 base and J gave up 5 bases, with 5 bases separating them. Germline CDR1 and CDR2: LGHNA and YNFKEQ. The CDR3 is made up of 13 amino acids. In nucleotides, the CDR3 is TGTGCCAGCAGCCAAGTGTCGACCGGGGAGCTGTTTTTT. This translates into CASSQVSTGELFF.

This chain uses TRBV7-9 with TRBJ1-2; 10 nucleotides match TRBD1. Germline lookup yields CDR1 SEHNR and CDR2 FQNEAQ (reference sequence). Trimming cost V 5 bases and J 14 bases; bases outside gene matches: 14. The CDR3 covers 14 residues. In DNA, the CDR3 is TGTGCCAGCAGCCCTGCCGGGACAGGGGTCCTTCATACCTTC. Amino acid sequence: CASSPAGTGVLHTF.

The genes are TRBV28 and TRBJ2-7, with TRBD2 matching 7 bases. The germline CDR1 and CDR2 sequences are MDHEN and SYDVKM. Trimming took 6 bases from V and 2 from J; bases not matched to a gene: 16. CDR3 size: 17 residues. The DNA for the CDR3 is TGTGCCAGCAGCCGCTATCTCACCGGGACTACTACCTACGAGCAGTACTTC. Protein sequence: CASSRYLTGTTTYEQYF.

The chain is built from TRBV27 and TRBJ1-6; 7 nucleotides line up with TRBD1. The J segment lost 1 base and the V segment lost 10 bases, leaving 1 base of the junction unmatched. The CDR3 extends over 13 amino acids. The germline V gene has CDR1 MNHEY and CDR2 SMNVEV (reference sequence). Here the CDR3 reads CATRGSYNSPLHF. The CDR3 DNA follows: TGTGCCACCAGGGGGTCCTATAATTCACCCCTCCACTTT.